This entry lists 8 T cell receptor beta chains sequenced from one sample in a study of beta chain features in type 1 diabetes. The entirety of the isolated RNA underwent reverse transcription, so expressed TCRB transcripts were sequenced. Only in-frame clones appear in the TCRdb table, and some are missing; sequencing was by immunoSEQ multiplex PCR. This repertoire shows 200,000 to 250,000 clones, 7.5% to 10% found once; its top ten account for 0.03% to 0.04%. Input material: naive CD4+ T cells from blood. These receptors were collected from a woman aged 18-29 years in good health.

V and J are TRBV10-3 and TRBJ1-1; D gene unclear. Germline assignment: CDR1 ENHRY and CDR2 SYGVKD. V lost 0 bases and J 11 bases, leaving 16 bases between the germline ends. The CDR3 is made up of 14 amino acids. CDR3 loop: CAISESRAGLDAFF. In DNA form, the CDR3 reads TGTGCCATCAGTGAGTCGAGGGCAGGCCTCGACGCTTTCTTT.

The rearrangement links TRBV4-2 to TRBJ1-1, with no clear D. Per germline, CDR1 LGHNA and CDR2 YNFKEQ. This CDR3 comprises 13 residues. Trimming removed 4 bases from V and 7 bases from J, with 13 bases in between. CDR3 coding DNA: TGTGCCAGCAGCCGCGATACGCTCCTTGAAGCTTTCTTT. Its protein is CASSRDTLLEAFF.

This chain joins TRBV9 and TRBJ2-5; 14 bases match TRBD2. The CDR3 contains 17 residues. Germline V lookup: CDR1 SGDLS, CDR2 YYNGEE. The trim removed 2 bases at V and 2 bases at J, leaving 5 bases unmatched. CDR3 in amino acids: CASSVGLAGGQQETQYF. DNA for the CDR3: TGTGCCAGCAGCGTCGGACTAGCGGGAGGCCAACAAGAGACCCAGTACTTC. The whole variable domain, remainder taken from reference TRBV9 and TRBJ2-5, is DSGVTQTPKHLITATGQRVTLRCSPRSGDLSVYWYQQSLDQGLQFLIQYYNGEERAKGNILERFSAQQFPDLHSELNLSSLELGDSALYFCASSVGLAGGQQETQYFGPGTRLLVL.

This chain connects TRBV19 to TRBJ2-1, with 8 bases fitting TRBD1. Germline CDR1 reads LNHDA; CDR2 reads SQIVND (reference sequence). This CDR3 has 12 amino acids. J gave up 8 bases and V 6 bases, and 3 bases lay outside the gene matches. The CDR3 bases are TGTGCCAGTAGGGACAGGGCACATGAGCAGTTCTTC. Amino acids: CASRDRAHEQFF.

This clone has more than one count but fewer than ten. The V gene is TRBV11-2, the J gene TRBJ1-6; 7 positions match TRBD1. The CDR3 is 15 amino acids. Germline lookup yields CDR1 SGHAT and CDR2 FQNNGV. After removal of 1 base from V and 13 bases from J, the junction contained 10 bases not matched to a gene. The CDR3 loop reads CASSLGGTVAGPLHF. CDR3 nucleotides: TGTGCCAGCAGCTTAGGGGGGACAGTAGCTGGGCCCCTCCACTTT.

This clone was observed a handful of times. The chain recombines TRBV6-5 with TRBJ1-1; D is undetermined. V lost 0 bases, J lost 1 base, and 6 bases lay in between. Germline CDR1 is MNHEY and CDR2 is SVGAGI. The CDR3 loop spans 14 amino acids. Here the CDR3 DNA reads TGTGCCAGCAGTTACTCGAACGGGAACACTGAAGCTTTCTTT. As protein: CASSYSNGNTEAFF.

There are a few counts of this clone. J is TRBJ2-7 and V is TRBV5-1, with D perhaps TRBD1 (6 bases). The germline V gene encodes CDR1 SGHRS and CDR2 YFSETQ. The CDR3 is made up of 15 amino acids. V lost 3 bases and J lost 3, with 16 bases in between. CDR3 nucleotide sequence: TGCGCCAGCAGCTGGGGTCGGACAGCGTACTACGAGCAGTACTTC. The encoded protein is CASSWGRTAYYEQYF.

This clone occurred a few times. The chain employs TRBV6-5 and TRBJ2-7; 8 bases agree with TRBD2. Germline loops: CDR1 MNHEY, CDR2 SVGAGI. This CDR3 is 15 amino acids long. Trimming removed 3 bases from V and 5 bases from J; junction bases left unmatched: 9. The CDR3: CASSYRSGGAHEQYF. CDR3 coding DNA: TGTGCCAGCAGTTATAGGTCGGGAGGGGCCCACGAGCAGTACTTC.